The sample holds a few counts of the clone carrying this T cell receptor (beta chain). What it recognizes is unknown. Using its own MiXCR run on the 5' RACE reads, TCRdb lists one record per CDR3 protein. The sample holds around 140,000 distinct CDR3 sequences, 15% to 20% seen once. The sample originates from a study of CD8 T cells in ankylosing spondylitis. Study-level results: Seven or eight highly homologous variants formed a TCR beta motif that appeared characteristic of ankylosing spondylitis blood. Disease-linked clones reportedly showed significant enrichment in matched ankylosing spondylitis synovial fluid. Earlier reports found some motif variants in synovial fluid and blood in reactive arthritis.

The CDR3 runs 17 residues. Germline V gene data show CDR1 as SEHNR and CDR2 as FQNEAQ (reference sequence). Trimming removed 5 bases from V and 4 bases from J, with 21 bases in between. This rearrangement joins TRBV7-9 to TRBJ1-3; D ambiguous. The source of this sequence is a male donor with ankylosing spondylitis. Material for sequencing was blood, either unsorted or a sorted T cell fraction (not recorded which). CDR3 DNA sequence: TGTGCCAGCAGCCACTCCCGGGCCACAGCCGCGGGAAACACCATATATTTT. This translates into CASSHSRATAAGNTIYF.